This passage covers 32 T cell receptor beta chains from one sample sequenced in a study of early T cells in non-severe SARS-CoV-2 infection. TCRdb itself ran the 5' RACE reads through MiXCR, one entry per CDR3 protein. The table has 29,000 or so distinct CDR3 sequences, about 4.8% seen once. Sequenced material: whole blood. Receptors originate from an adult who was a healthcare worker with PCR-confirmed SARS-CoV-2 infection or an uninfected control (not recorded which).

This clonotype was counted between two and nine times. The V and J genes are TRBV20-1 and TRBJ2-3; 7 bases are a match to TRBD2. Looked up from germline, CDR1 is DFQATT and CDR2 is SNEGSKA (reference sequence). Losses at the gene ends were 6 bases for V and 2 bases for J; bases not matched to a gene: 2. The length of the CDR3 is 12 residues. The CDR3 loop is CSAKRDTDTQYF. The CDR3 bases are TGCAGTGCAAAGCGGGACACAGATACGCAGTATTTT.

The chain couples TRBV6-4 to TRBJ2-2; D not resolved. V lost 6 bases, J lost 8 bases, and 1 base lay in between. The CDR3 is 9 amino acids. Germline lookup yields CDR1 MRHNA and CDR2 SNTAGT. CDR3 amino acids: CASRGELFF. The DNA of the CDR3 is TGTGCCAGCAGGGGGGAGCTGTTTTTT.

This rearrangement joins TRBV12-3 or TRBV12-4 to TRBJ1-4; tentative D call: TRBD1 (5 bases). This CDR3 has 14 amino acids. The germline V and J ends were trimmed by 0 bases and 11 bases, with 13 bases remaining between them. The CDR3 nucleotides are TGTGCCAGCAGTTTAGCGGGGGGGACCGGTAAACTGTTTTTT. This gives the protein CASSLAGGTGKLFF.

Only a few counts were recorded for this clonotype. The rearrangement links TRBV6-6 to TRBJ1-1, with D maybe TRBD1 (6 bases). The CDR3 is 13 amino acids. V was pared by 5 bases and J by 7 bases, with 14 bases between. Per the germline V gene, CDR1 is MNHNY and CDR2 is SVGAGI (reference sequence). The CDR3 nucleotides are TGTGCCAGCAGTCTACAGGGCTGGATTGAAGCTTTCTTT. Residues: CASSLQGWIEAFF.

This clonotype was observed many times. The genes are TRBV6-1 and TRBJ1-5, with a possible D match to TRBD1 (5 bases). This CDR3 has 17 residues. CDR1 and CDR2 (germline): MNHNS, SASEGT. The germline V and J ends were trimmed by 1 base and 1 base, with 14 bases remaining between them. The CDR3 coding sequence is TGTGCCAGCAGTGAAGTGATGGGGTGGGACAGCAATCAGCCCCAGCATTTT. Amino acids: CASSEVMGWDSNQPQHF.

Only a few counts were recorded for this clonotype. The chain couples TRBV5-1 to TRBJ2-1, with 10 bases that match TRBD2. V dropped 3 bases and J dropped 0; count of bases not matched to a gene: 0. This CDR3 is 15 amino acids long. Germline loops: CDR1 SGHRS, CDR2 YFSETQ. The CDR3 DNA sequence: TGCGCCAGCAGCTCTAGCGGGAGCTCCTACAATGAGCAGTTCTTC. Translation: CASSSSGSSYNEQFF.

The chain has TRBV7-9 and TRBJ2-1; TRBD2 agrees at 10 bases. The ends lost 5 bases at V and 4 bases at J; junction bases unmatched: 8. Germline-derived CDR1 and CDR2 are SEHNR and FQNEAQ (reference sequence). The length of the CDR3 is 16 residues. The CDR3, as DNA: TGTGCCAGCAGCGGACCCGGGACTAGCGCGTACAATGAGCAGTTCTTC. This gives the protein CASSGPGTSAYNEQFF.

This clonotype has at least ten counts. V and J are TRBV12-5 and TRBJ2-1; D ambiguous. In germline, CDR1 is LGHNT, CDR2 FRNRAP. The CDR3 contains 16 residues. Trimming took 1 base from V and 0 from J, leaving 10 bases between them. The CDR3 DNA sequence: TGTGCTAGTGGTTTGGGGCAGAGGAGCTCCTACAATGAGCAGTTCTTC. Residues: CASGLGQRSSYNEQFF.

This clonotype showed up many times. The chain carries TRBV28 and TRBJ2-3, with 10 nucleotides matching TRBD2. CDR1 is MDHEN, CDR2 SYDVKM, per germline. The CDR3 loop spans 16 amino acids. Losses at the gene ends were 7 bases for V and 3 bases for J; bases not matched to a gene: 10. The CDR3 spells CASTLTSGAKTDTQYF. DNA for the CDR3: TGTGCCAGCACCCTTACTAGCGGGGCCAAGACAGATACGCAGTATTTT.

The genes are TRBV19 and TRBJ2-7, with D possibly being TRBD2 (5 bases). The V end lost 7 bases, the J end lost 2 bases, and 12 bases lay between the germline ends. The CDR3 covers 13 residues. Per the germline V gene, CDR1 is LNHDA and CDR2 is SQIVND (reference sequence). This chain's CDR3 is CASTRGPTYEQYF. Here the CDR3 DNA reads TGTGCCAGTACGCGAGGGCCAACCTACGAGCAGTACTTC. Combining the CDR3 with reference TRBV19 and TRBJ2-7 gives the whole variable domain DGGITQSPKYLFRKEGQNVTLSCEQNLNHDAMYWYRQDPGQGLRLIYYSQIVNDFQKGDIAEGYSVSREKKESFPLTVTSAQKNPTAFYLCASTRGPTYEQYFGPGTRLTVT.

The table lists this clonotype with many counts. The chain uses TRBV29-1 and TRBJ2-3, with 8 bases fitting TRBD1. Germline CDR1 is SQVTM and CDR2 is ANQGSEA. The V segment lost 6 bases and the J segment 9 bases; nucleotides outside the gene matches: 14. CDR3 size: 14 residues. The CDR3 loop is CSVRDRHPTDTQYF. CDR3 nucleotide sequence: TGCAGCGTGAGGGACAGGCACCCTACGGACACGCAGTATTTT.

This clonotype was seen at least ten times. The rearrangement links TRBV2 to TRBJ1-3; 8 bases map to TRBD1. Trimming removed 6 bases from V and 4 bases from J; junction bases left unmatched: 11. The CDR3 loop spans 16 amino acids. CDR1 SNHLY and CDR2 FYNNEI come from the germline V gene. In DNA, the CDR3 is TGTGCCAGCAGAGCGGGGACGACAGGGGAAGGAAACACCATATATTTT. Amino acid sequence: CASRAGTTGEGNTIYF.

Written as DNA, the CDR3 is TGTGCCAGCAGCTTAGCGAGCGGGAGGCCGGCAGATACGCAGTATTTT. Translation gives CASSLASGRPADTQYF. The chain has TRBV7-2 and TRBJ2-3, with TRBD2 identical over 9 bases. The junction had 5 bases not matched to a gene; V was cut back by 0 bases and J by 4 bases. Germline CDR1 and CDR2: SGHTA and FQGNSA. CDR3 size: 16 residues.

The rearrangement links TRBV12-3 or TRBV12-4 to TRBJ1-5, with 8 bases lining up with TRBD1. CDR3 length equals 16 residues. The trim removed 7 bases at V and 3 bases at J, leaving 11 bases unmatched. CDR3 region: CASTSSGTGINQPQHF. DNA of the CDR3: TGTGCCAGCACCTCTTCCGGGACAGGTATCAATCAGCCCCAGCATTTT.

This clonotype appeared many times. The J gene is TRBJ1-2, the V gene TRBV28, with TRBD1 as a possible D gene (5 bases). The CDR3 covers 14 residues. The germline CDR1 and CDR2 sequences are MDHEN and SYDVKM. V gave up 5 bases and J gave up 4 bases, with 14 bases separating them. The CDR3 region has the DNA TGTGCCAGCAGTCCCCCTGGGGGTAGCTATGGCTACACCTTC. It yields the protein CASSPPGGSYGYTF.

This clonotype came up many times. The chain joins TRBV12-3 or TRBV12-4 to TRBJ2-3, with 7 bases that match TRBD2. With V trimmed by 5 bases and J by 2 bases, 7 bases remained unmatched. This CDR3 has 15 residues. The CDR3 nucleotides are TGTGCCAGCAGTCCCCTGGGAGGGCCCACAGATACGCAGTATTTT. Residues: CASSPLGGPTDTQYF.

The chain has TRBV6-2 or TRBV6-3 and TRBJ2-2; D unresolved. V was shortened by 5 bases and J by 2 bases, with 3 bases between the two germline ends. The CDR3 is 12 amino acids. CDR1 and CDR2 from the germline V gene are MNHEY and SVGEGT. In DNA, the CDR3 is TGTGCCAGCAGTCATAACACCGGGGAGCTGTTTTTT. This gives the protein CASSHNTGELFF.

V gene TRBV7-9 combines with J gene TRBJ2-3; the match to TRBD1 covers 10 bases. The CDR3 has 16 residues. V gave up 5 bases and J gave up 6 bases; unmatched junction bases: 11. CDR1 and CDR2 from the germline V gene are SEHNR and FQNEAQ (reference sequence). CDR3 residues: CASSPDPGQGYDTQYF. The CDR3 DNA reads TGTGCCAGCAGCCCTGACCCGGGACAGGGGTACGATACGCAGTATTTT.

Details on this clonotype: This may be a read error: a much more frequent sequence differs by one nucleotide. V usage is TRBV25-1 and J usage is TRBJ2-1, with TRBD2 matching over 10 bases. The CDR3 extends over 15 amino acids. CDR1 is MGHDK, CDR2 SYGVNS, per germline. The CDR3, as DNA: TGTGCCAGCAGTGGTTGGACTAGCGGTTACAATGAGCAGATCTTC. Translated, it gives CASSGWTSGYNEQIF.

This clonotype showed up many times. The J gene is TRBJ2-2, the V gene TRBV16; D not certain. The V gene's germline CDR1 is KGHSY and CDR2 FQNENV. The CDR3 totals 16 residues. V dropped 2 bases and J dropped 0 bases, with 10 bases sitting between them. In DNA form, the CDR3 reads TGTGCCAGCAGCCAAGTATTAGGGACGAACACCGGGGAGCTGTTTTTT. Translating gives CASSQVLGTNTGELFF.

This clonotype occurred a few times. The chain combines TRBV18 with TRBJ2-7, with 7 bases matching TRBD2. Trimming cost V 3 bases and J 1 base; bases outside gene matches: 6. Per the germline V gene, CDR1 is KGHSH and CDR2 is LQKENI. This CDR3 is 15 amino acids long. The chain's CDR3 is CASSPGGNPSYEQYF. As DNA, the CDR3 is TGTGCCAGCTCACCGGGGGGGAACCCGTCCTACGAGCAGTACTTC.

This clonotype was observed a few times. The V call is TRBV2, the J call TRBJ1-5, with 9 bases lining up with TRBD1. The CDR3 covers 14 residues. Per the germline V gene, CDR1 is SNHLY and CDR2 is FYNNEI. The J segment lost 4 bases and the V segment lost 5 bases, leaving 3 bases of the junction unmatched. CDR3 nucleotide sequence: TGTGCCAGCAGTCAAGGACAGGGGAATCAGCCCCAGCATTTT. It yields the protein CASSQGQGNQPQHF.

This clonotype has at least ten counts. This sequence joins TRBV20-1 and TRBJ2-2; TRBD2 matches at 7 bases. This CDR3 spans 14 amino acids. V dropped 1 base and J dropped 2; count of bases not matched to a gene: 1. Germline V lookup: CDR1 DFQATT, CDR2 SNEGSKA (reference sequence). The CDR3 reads CSARASGNTGELFF. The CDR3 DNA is TGCAGTGCTAGAGCTAGCGGCAACACCGGGGAGCTGTTTTTT.

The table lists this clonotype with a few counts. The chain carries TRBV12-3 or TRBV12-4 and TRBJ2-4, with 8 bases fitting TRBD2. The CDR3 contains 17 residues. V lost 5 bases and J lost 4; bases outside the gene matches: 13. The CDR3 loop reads CASSTPRGGKPKNIQYF. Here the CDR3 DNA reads TGTGCCAGCAGTACCCCCCGGGGGGGGAAGCCAAAAAACATTCAGTACTTC.

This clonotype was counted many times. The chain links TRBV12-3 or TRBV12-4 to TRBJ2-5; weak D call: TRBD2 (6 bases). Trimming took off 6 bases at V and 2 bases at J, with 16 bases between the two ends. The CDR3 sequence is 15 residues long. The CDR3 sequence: CASRPGLVGQETQYF. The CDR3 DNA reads TGTGCCAGCAGGCCGGGACTGGTGGGGCAAGAGACCCAGTACTTC.

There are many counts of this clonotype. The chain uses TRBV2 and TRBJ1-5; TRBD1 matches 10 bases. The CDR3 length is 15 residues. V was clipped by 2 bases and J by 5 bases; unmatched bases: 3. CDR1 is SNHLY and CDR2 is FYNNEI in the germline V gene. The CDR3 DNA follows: TGTGCCAGCAGTGAACGGACAGGGGGAGATCAGCCCCAGCATTTT. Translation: CASSERTGGDQPQHF.

The CDR3 is CASSKVGDANEKLFF. Here the CDR3 DNA reads TGTGCCAGCAGCAAAGTAGGGGATGCAAATGAAAAACTGTTTTTT. The chain carries TRBV21-1 and TRBJ1-4; the table assigns TRBD1, which was not confirmed against the DNA. TRBV21-1 has pseudogene status. The CDR3 consists of 15 residues.

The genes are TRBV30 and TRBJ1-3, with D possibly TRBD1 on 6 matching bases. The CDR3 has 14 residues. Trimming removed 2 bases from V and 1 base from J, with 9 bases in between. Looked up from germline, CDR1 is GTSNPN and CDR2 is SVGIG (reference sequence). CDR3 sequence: CAWSMRGSGNTIYF. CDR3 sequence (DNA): TGTGCCTGGAGTATGAGGGGGTCTGGAAACACCATATATTTT.

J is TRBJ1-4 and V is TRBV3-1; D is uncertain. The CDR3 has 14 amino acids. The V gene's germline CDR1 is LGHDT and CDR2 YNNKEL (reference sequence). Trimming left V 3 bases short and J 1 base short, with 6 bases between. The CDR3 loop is CASSHGKTNEKLFF. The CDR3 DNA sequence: TGTGCCAGCAGCCACGGGAAAACTAATGAAAAACTGTTTTTT.

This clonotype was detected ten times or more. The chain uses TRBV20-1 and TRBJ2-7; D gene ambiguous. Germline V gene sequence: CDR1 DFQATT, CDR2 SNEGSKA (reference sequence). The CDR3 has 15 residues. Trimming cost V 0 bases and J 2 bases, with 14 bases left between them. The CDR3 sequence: CSARDRLDHTYEQYF. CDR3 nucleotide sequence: TGCAGTGCTAGAGACAGGTTAGACCACACCTACGAGCAGTACTTC.

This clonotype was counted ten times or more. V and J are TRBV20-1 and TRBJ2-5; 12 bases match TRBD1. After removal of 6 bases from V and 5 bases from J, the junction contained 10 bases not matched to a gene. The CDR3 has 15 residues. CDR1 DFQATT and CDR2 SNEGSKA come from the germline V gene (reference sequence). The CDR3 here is CSAPNWDRGPETQYF. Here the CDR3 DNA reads TGCAGTGCCCCTAACTGGGACAGGGGGCCTGAGACCCAGTACTTC.

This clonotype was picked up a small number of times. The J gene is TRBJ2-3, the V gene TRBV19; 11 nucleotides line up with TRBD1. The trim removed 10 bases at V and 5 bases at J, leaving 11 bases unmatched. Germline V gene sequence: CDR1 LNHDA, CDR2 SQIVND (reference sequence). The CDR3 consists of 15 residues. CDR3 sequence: CATHHSDRGRDTQYF. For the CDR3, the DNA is TGTGCCACCCACCATTCGGACAGGGGGCGAGATACGCAGTATTTT.